The following is a TCR beta chain sequence with its context. These data belong to a study of OX40 agonist ivuxolimab in advanced cancers. The assay was immunoSEQ multiplex PCR, and TCRdb's table has in-frame clones only and misses some. The data hold some 59,000 clones, with 85% to 90% observed a single time. CDR3 length: 15 amino acids. The germline CDR1 and CDR2 sequences are MNHEY and SMNVEV (reference sequence). The V end was cut by 5 bases, the J end by 0 bases, with 13 bases between. The clonotype originates from an adult with an advanced solid tumor such as melanoma, head and neck, liver or kidney cancer. V and J are TRBV27 and TRBJ2-5; perhaps TRBD1 as D (6 bases). The input for sequencing was CD4+ or CD8+ T cells sorted from blood, taken in a trial of the OX40 agonist ivuxolimab. CDR3 nucleotide sequence: TGTGCCAGCAGTCCACGCAGGGGATACCAAGAGACCCAGTACTTC. Residues: CASSPRRGYQETQYF.